Listed below are T cell receptor beta chains from one sample, sequenced in a study of T-cell reconstitution after alpha-beta-depleted transplantation in children. In TCRdb, the PCR reads were re-called with MiXCR into one record per CDR3 protein. This sample has hundreds of thousands of distinct CDR3 sequences, with roughly 15% found just once. Source: PBMCs, mostly from graft donor cells, taken 360 days after TCRalphabeta/CD19-depleted stem cell transplant. The receptor set was obtained from a male patient between 5 and 17 years old who had a stem cell transplant for acute lymphoblastic leukemia, so the T cells may come from the graft donor. The CDR3 runs from the conserved cysteine through the conserved F or W. Each record gives: clone size, J gene, V gene, D gene, CDR3 protein, CDR3 DNA. A D gene is named only where the DNA matches it firmly. Only part of the rows carry a size: once, few, many, or a class if the clone is expanded.

size: -
J: TRBJ2-7
V: TRBV5-1
D: -
CDR3: CASSRLHRDRQQYF
DNA: TGCGCCAGCAGCCGCCTACACAGGGATCGGCAACAGTACTTC

size: many
J: TRBJ2-5
V: TRBV29-1
D: TRBD2
CDR3: CSVESSGETQYF
DNA: TGCAGCGTTGAATCTAGCGGCGAGACCCAGTACTTC

size: few
J: TRBJ2-1
V: TRBV5-6
D: -
CDR3: CASSFMPGLYNEQFF
DNA: TGTGCCAGCAGCTTTATGCCGGGACTTTACAATGAGCAGTTCTTC

size: -
J: TRBJ2-7
V: TRBV20-1
D: TRBD2
CDR3: CSARQYRTSGLYEQYF
DNA: TGCAGTGCTAGACAATACCGGACTAGCGGGTTATACGAGCAGTACTTC

size: few
J: TRBJ2-7
V: TRBV4-1
D: TRBD2
CDR3: CASSQDNSGRGEQYF
DNA: TGCGCCAGCAGCCAAGATAATAGCGGGAGAGGCGAGCAGTACTTC

size: few
J: TRBJ2-2
V: TRBV7-2
D: -
CDR3: CASSFNTGTGELFF
DNA: TGTGCCAGCAGCTTTAATACAGGCACCGGGGAGCTGTTTTTT

size: -
J: TRBJ2-5
V: TRBV20-1
D: -
CDR3: CSASGAKATQYF
DNA: TGCAGTGCTAGTGGGGCTAAAGCGACCCAGTACTTC

size: few
J: TRBJ2-6
V: TRBV6-1
D: -
CDR3: CASSEFPGSSGANVLTF
DNA: TGTGCCAGCAGTGAATTCCCAGGGAGCTCTGGGGCCAACGTCCTGACTTTC

size: -
J: TRBJ2-7
V: TRBV12-3/TRBV12-4
D: -
CDR3: CASRPAGLNEQYF
DNA: TGTGCCAGCCGCCCGGCAGGGTTAAACGAGCAGTACTTC

size: -
J: TRBJ2-5
V: TRBV12-3/TRBV12-4
D: TRBD2
CDR3: CASKQLAGGRRQETQYF
DNA: TGTGCCAGCAAACAACTAGCGGGAGGGCGAAGACAAGAGACCCAGTACTTC

size: -
J: TRBJ2-3
V: TRBV20-1
D: -
CDR3: CSVRGLRGSTDTQYF
DNA: TGCAGTGTTCGAGGCTTAAGAGGAAGCACAGATACGCAGTATTTT

size: -
J: TRBJ2-1
V: TRBV6-5
D: TRBD2
CDR3: CASSYKAGGLSSSYNEQFF
DNA: TGTGCCAGCAGTTACAAAGCGGGAGGGCTTTCGAGCTCCTACAATGAGCAGTTCTTC

size: few
J: TRBJ2-5
V: TRBV13
D: -
CDR3: CASSLERGLGGGPAETQYF
DNA: TGTGCCAGCAGCTTAGAACGTGGATTAGGGGGAGGGCCGGCCGAGACCCAGTACTTC

size: -
J: TRBJ1-2
V: TRBV6-1
D: -
CDR3: CASSEMGGPYGYTF
DNA: TGTGCCAGCAGTGAAATGGGGGGGCCCTATGGCTACACCTTC